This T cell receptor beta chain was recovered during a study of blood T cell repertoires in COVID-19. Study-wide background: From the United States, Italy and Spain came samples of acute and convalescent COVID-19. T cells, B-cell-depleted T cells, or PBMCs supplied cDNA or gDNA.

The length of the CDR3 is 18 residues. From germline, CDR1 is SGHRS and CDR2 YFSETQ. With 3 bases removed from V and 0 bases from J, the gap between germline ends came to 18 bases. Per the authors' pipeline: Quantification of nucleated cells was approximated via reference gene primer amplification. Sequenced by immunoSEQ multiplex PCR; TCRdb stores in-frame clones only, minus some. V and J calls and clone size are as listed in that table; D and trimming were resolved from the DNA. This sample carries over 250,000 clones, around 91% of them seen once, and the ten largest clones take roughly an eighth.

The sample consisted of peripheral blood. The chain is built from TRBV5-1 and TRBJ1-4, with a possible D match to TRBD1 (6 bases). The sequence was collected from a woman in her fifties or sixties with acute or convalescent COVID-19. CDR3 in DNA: TGCGCCAGCAGCTGGGACACTCCTGGCGCGGCAACTAATGAAAAACTGTTTTTT. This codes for CASSWDTPGAATNEKLFF. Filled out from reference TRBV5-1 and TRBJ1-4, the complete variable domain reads KAGVTQTPRYLIKTRGQQVTLSCSPISGHRSVSWYQQTPGQGLQFLFEYFSETQRNKGNFPGRFSGRQFSNSRSEMNVSTLELGDSALYLCASSWDTPGAATNEKLFFGSGTQLSVL.